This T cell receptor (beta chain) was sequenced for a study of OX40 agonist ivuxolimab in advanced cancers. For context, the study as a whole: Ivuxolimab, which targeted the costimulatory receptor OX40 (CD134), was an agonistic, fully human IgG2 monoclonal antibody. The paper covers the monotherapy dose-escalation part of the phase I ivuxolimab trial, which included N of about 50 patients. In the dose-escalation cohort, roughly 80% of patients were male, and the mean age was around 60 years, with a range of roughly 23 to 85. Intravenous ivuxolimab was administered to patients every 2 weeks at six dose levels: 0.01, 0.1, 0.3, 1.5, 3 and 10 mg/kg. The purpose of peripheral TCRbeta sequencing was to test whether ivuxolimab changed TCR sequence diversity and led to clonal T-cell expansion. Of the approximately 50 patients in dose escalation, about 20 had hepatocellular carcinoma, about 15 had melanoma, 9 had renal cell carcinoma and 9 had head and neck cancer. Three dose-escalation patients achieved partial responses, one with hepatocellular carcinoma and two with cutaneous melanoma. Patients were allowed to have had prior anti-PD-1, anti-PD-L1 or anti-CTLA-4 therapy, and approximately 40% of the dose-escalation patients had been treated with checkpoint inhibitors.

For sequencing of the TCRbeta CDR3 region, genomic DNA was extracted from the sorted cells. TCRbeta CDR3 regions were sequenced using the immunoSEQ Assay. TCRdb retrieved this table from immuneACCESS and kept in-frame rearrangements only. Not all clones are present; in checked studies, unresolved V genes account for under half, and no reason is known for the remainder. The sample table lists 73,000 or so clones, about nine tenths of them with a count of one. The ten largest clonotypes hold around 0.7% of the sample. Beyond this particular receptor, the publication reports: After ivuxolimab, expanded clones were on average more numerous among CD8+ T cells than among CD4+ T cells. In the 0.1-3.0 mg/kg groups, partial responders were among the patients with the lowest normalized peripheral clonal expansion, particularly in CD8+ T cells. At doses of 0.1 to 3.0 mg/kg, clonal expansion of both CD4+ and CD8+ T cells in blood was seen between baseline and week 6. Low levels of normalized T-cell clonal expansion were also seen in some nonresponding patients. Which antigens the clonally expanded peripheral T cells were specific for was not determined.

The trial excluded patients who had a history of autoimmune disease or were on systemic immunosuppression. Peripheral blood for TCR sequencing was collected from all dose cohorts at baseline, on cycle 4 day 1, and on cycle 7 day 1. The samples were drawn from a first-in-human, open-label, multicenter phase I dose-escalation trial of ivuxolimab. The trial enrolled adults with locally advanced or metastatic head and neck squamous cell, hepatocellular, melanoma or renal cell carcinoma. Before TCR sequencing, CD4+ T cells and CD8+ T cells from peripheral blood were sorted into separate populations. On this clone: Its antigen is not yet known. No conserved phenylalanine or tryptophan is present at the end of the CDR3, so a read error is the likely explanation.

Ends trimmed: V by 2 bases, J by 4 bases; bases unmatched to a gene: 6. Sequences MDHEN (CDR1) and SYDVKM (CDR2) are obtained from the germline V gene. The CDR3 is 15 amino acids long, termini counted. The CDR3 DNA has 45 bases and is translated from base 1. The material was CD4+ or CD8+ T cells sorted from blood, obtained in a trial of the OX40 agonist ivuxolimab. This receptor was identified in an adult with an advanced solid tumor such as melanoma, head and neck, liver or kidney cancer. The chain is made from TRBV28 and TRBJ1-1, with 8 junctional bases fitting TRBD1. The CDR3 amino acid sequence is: CASSLARGPSTEAFL. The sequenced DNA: TGTGCCAGCAGTTTAGCCAGGGGGCCGAGCACTGAAGCTTTCCTT.